The source of this T cell receptor (beta chain) is a study of early T cells in non-severe SARS-CoV-2 infection. The study, taken as a whole, reports: A preference for anti-spike CD8 responses marked VDJdb matching, which missed private and CD4 specificities.

With regard to this clonotype: The antigen remains undetermined.

TCRdb re-called the 5' RACE reads through MiXCR, storing one row per CDR3 protein. The sample holds about 56,000 distinct CDR3 sequences, 10% to 15% seen once. This CDR3 contains 16 residues. The V end was cut by 8 bases, the J end by 3 bases, with 18 bases between. Germline V gene data show CDR1 as KGHDR and CDR2 as SFDVKD. The specimen sequenced was whole blood. The V and J genes are TRBV24-1 and TRBJ2-2; tentatively, D is TRBD1 (6 bases). This TCR derives from an adult who was a healthcare worker with PCR-confirmed SARS-CoV-2 infection or an uninfected control (not recorded which). As DNA, the CDR3 is TGTGCCACCATCGAGACAAAACAGGGCGACACCGGGGAGCTGTTTTTT. Translating gives CATIETKQGDTGELFF.